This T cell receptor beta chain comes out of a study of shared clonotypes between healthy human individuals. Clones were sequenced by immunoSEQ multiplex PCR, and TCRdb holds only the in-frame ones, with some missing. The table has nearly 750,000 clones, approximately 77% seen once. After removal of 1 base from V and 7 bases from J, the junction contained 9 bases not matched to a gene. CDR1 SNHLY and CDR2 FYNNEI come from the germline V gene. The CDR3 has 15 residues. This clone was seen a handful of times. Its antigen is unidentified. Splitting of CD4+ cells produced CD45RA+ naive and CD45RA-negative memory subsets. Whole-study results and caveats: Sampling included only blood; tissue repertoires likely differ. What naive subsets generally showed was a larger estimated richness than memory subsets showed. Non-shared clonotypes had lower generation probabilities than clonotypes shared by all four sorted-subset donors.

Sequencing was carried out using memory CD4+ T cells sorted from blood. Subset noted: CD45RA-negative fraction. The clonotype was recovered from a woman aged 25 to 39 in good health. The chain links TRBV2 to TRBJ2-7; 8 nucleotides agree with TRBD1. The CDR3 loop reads CASSEGKGQGREQYF. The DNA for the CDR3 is TGTGCCAGCAGTGAAGGAAAAGGACAGGGAAGGGAGCAGTACTTC.